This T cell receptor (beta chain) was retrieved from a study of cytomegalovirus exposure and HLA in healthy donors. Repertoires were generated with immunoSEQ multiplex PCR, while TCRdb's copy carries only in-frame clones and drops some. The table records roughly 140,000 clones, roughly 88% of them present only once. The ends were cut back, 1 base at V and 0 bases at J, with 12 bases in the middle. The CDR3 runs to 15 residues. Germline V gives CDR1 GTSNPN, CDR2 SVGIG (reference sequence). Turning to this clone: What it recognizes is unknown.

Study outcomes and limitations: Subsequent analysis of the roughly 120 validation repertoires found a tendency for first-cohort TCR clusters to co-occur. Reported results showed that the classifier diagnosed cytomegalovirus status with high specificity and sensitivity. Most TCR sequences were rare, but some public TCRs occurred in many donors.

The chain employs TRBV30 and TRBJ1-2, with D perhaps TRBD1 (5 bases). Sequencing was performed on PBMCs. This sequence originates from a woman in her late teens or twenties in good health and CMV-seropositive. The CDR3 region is CAWSAPQAPNYGYTF. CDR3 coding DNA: TGTGCCTGGAGTGCCCCACAGGCTCCTAACTATGGCTACACCTTC.